This record looks at one TCR beta chain sequence and its context. Its antigen remains unidentified. No clone much larger than this one lies a single base away; base qualities are absent. This specimen comes from a study of CD8+ T cells in alopecia areata (dated 2018 in TCRdb). Study-level background: Treated patients were enrolled in an open-label pilot trial of oral tofacitinib at 5 to 10 mg twice daily for moderate-to-severe alopecia areata. Patients stayed on tofacitinib for 6 to 18 months and then had 6 months of follow-up off drug so that delayed response and recurrence could be assessed. For the treated patients, the SALT score, which quantifies what percentage of scalp surface area is affected, served as the measure of disease severity. To study T cell clonal expansion in alopecia areata, the researchers applied high-throughput TCRbeta sequencing to both the C3H/HeJ mouse model and human patients. Scalp tissue and sorted CD4+ and CD8+ peripheral blood T cells from patchy and totalis/universalis alopecia areata patients and from healthy controls were covered by human TCRbeta sequencing. Biopsies were taken from tofacitinib-treated patients at baseline and again at 4 and 24 weeks into treatment, and several of those patients also had a later scalp biopsy. Scalp clonality was compared across normal scalp (n=4), patchy alopecia areata scalp (n=8), and alopecia totalis/universalis scalp (n=8). RNA was obtained with the PAXgene miRNA kit for fixed scalp, the miRNeasy kit for PBMCs, and the RNeasy kit for mouse skin. TCRbeta CDR3 regions were amplified by immunoSEQ multiplex PCR with 35 Vbeta forward and 13 Jbeta reverse primers.

Taken from cysteine to phenylalanine, the CDR3 has 12 residues. CDR3 DNA is the only sequence kept; it has 36 bases, read in frame from the first base. Reading the germline V gene gives CDR1 SGHVS and CDR2 FQNEAQ. Unmatched junction bases come to 5, with V trimmed by 5 bases and J by 7 bases. Summary of the overall study and its limitations: Resident alphabeta T cells in normal human skin are also sequenced, complicating scalp TCR repertoire analysis, unlike mouse skin dominated by gammadelta T cells. Many expanded lesional clones persisted in scalp and blood during tofacitinib treatment, which may partly explain relapse after stopping treatment. Lesional scalp, especially in alopecia totalis/universalis, showed higher clonality and more expanded CD8+ clones than normal scalp, suggesting antigenic drive. Shared TCR sequences between patients were less evident than in mice, which may be partly attributable to HLA diversity in the patient population. The treated cohort was small, with a single nonresponder, so links between baseline CD8+ expansion and response need larger studies. With tofacitinib, both scalp clonality and the number of expanded CD8+ clones among the top 100 scalp clones went down significantly.

The protocol used for the library was the immunoSEQ multiplex PCR assay. To provide template for TCR sequencing, every sample had RNA extracted and reverse transcribed into cDNA. SuperScript III was used to make first-strand cDNA, primed with a 2:1 mix of oligo-dT and random hexamers. Amplification bias was assessed with a synthetic immune receptor repertoire, and residual bias was removed computationally. The authors processed their data as follows. Raw reads were preprocessed to remove errors, and CDR3 was defined by IMGT conventions from the conserved cysteine to phenylalanine. To get clonality, Shannon entropy was normalized by log2 of the number of productive unique TCRs and the result was subtracted from 1. Scalp TCRbeta sequences were cross-referenced with sorted blood CD4 and CD8 repertoires so that the CD4 or CD8 identity of scalp clones could be inferred. TCRdb obtained this table from immuneACCESS and retained in-frame rearrangements with V and J assigned. These tables miss some clones; where compared with another copy, unresolved V genes account for less than half of the shortfall, and the remainder is unexplained. D and trimming were read from the DNA, whereas the V and J calls and clone size are those reported in that table. The sample table records 200,000 to 250,000 clones; around 65% of these occur just once. The ten largest clones represent around 3.9% of the sample.

The time point label, as the study defines it: four to five weeks on oral tofacitinib. The treatment or condition label for this specimen denotes: oral pan-JAK inhibitor, 5-10 mg twice daily. From alopecia areata patients, peripheral blood was collected along with lesional scalp punch biopsies. PBMCs were separated by density centrifugation and stained for CD3, CD4 and CD8, after which CD4+ and CD8+ T cells were sorted on a FACSAria. Recombination linked TRBV7-8 to TRBJ2-7; 7 central nucleotides agree with TRBD1. The receptor was derived from a human donor with alopecia areata. Sequenced material: CD4+ T cells sorted from blood, taken at week 4, from a patient treated with tofacitinib. The DNA sequence is given as TGTGCCAGCAGCAGGCGACAGGGAGAGCAGTACTTC. Its product reads: CASSRRQGEQYF.